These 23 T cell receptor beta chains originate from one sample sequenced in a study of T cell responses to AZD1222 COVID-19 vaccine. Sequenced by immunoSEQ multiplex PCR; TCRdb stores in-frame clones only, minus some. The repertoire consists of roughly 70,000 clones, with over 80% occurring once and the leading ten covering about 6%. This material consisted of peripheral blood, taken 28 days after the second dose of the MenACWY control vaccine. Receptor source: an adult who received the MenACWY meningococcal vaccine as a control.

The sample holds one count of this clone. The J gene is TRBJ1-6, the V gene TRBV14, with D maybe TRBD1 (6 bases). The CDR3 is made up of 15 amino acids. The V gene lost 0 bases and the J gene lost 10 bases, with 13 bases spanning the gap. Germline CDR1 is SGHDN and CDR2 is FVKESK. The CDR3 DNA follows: TGTGCCAGCAGCCAAGAGTCACAGGGACGGTCACCCCTCCACTTT. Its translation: CASSQESQGRSPLHF.

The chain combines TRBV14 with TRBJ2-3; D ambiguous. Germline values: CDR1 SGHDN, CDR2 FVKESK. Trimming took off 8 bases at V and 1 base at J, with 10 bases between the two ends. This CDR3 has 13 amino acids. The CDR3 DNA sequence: TGTGCCAGCGGAAGTTCGGGCACAGATACGCAGTATTTT. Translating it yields CASGSSGTDTQYF.

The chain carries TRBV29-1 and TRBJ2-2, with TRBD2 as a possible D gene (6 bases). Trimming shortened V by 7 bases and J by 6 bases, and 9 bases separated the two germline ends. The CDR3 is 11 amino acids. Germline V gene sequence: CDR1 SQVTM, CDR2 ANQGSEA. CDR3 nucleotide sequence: TGCAGCGCCGAGCGGGCCGGGGAGCTGTTTTTT. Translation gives CSAERAGELFF.

The CDR3 here is CASTRDLSSYNEQFF. DNA for the CDR3: TGTGCCAGTACTCGGGACTTAAGCTCCTACAATGAGCAGTTCTTC. The rearrangement uses TRBV19 and TRBJ2-1; D possibly corresponds to TRBD2 (6 bases). The CDR3 totals 15 residues. Germline CDR1 LNHDA, CDR2 SQIVND (reference sequence). The ends were cut back, 7 bases at V and 0 bases at J, with 13 bases in the middle.

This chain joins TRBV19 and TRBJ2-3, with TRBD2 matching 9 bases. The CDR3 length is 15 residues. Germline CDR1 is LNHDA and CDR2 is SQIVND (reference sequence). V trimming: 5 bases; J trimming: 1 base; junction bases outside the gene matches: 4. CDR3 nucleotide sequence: TGTGCCAGTAGTGGCGGGAGGGTGGGCACAGATACGCAGTATTTT. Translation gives CASSGGRVGTDTQYF. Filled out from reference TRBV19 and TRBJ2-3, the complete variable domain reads DGGITQSPKYLFRKEGQNVTLSCEQNLNHDAMYWYRQDPGQGLRLIYYSQIVNDFQKGDIAEGYSVSREKKESFPLTVTSAQKNPTAFYLCASSGGRVGTDTQYFGPGTRLTVL.

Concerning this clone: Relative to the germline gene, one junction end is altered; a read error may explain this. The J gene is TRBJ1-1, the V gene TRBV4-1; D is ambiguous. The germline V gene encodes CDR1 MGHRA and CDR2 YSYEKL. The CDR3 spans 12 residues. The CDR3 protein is CASRLENAEAFF. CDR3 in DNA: TGCGCCAGCAGGTTGGAGAACGCTGAAGCTTTCTTT.

CDR3 in DNA: TGTGCCAGCAGTGACTCGACTAGCGGGAGCACAGATACGCAGTATTTT. Its translation is CASSDSTSGSTDTQYF. The V gene is TRBV6-4, the J gene TRBJ2-3, with 10 bases that match TRBD2. With 0 bases clipped from V and 0 bases from J, the junction kept 0 bases outside the gene matches. The CDR3 runs to 16 residues. The germline CDR1 and CDR2 sequences are MRHNA and SNTAGT.

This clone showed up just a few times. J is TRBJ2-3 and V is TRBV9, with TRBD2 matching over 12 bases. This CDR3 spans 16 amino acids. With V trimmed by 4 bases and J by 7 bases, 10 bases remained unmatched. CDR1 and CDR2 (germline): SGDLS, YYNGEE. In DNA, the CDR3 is TGTGCCAGCAGCATCATGACTAGCGGGAGTAGGAATACGCAGTATTTT. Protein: CASSIMTSGSRNTQYF.

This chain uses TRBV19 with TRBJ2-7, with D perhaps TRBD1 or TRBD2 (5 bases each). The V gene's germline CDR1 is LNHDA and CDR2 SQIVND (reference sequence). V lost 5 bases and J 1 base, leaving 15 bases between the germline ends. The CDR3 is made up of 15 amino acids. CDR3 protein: CASSVTRDGSYEQYF. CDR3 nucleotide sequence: TGTGCCAGTAGTGTAACCAGGGACGGATCCTACGAGCAGTACTTC.

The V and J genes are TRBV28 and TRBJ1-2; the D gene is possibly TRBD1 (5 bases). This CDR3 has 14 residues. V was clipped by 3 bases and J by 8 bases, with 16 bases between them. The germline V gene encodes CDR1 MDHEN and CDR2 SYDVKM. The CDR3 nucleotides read TGTGCCAGCAGTTTCGTCGGCGGGACTTGGGGCTACACCTTC. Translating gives CASSFVGGTWGYTF.

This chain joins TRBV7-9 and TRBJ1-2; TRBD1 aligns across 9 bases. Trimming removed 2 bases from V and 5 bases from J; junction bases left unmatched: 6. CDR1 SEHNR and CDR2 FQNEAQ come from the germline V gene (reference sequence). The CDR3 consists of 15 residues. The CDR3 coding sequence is TGTGCCAGCAGCTTATCGGGACAGGGACTTTATGGCTACACCTTC. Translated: CASSLSGQGLYGYTF.

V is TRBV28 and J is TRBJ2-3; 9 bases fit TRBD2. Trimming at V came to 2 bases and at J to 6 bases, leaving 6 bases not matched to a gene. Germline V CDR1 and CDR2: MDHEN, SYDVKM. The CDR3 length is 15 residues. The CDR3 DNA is TGTGCCAGCAGTTTAGGGAGCGGGAGGTCGGATACGCAGTATTTT. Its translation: CASSLGSGRSDTQYF.

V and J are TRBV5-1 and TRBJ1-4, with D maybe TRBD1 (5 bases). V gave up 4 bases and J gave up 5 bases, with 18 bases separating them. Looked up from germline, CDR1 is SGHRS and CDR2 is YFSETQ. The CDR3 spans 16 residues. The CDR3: CASSRVDLDKNEKLFF. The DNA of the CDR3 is TGCGCCAGCAGCCGGGTAGACCTGGACAAGAATGAAAAACTGTTTTTT.

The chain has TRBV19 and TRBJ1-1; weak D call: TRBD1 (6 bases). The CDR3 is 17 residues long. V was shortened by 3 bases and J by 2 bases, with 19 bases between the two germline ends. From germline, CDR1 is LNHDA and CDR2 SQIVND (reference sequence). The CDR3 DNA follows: TGTGCCAGTAGTATCCGCACTCCCAGGGGCCCCAACACTGAAGCTTTCTTT. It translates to CASSIRTPRGPNTEAFF.

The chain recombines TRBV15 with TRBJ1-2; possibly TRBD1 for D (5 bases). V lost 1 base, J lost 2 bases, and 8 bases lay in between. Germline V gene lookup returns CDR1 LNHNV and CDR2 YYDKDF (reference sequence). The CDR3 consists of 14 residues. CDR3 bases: TGTGCCACCAGCAGAGCAGGGATCAACTATGGCTACACCTTC. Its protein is CATSRAGINYGYTF. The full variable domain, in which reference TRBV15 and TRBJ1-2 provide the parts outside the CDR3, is DAMVIQNPRYQVTQFGKPVTLSCSQTLNHNVMYWYQQKSSQAPKLLFHYYDKDFNNEADTPDNFQSRRPNTSFCFLDIRSPGLGDTAMYLCATSRAGINYGYTFGSGTRLTVV.

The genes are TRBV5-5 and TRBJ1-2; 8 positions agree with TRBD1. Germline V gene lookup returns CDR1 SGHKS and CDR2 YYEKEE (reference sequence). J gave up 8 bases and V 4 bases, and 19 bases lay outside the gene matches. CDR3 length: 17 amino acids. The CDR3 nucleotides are TGTGCCAGCAGCGCTACAGTCGGGACAGGAACAGGGGTGGGCTACACCTTC. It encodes CASSATVGTGTGVGYTF.

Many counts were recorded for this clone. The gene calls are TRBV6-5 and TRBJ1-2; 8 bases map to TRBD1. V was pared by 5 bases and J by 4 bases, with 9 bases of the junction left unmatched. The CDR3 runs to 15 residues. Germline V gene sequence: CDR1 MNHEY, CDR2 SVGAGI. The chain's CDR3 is CASSQKTGAVYGYTF. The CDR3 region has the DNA TGTGCCAGCAGTCAAAAGACAGGGGCAGTCTATGGCTACACCTTC.

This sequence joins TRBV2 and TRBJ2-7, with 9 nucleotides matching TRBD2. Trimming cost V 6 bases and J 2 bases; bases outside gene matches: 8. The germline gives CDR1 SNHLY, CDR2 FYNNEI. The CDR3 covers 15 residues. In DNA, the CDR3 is TGTGCCAGCAGGGGCCCGACTAGCGGCACCTACGAGCAGTACTTC. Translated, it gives CASRGPTSGTYEQYF.

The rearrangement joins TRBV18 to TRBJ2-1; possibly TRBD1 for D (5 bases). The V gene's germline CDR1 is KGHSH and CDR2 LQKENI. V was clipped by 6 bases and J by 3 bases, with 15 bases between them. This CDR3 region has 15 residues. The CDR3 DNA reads TGTGCCAGCTCCACAGGATTAGGGGTCTACAATGAGCAGTTCTTC. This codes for CASSTGLGVYNEQFF.

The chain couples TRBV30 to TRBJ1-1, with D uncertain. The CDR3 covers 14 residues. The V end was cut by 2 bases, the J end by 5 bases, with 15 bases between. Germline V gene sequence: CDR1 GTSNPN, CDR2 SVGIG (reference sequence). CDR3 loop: CAWSRKGGPTEAFF. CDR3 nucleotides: TGTGCCTGGAGTCGTAAGGGAGGTCCTACTGAAGCTTTCTTT.

DNA of the CDR3: TGTGCCAGCAGCCCCCCGGACCCAACGCAGGAGTTCTTC. Protein: CASSPPDPTQEFF. The rearrangement uses TRBV5-5 and TRBJ2-1, with D unclear. V lost 4 bases and J 14 bases, leaving 19 bases between the germline ends. Germline loops: CDR1 SGHKS, CDR2 YYEKEE (reference sequence). This CDR3 region has 13 residues. The full variable domain, rest sourced from reference TRBV5-5 and TRBJ2-1, is DAGVTQSPTHLIKTRGQQVTLRCSPISGHKSVSWYQQVLGQGPQFIFQYYEKEERGRGNFPDRFSARQFPNYSSELNVNALLLGDSALYLCASSPPDPTQEFFGPGTRLTVL.

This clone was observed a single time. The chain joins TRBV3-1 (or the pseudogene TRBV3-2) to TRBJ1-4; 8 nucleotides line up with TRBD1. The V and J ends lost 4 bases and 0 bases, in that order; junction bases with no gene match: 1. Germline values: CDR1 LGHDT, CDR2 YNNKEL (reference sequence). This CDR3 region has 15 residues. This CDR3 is CASSPTGATNEKLFF. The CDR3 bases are TGTGCCAGCAGCCCGACAGGGGCAACTAATGAAAAACTGTTTTTT.

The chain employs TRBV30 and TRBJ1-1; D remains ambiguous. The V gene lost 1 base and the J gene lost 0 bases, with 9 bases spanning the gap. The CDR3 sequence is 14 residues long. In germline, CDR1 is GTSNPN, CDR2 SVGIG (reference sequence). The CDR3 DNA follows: TGTGCCTGGAGTGCCCGTCAGATGAACACTGAAGCTTTCTTT. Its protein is CAWSARQMNTEAFF.